What follows describes a single TCR beta chain. Original methodology: The assay estimated nucleated cells by amplifying reference gene primers. Here immunoSEQ multiplex PCR was the method, and the copy in TCRdb shows in-frame clones only, minus some. The DNA was the basis for D and trimming; V, J and clone size are from that table. The data show over 200,000 clones, roughly 84% seen once. The record originates from a study of blood T cell repertoires in COVID-19. Study-level information: Acute and convalescent COVID-19 specimens originated in the United States, Italy and Spain.

V was trimmed by 7 bases and J by 3 bases, leaving 15 bases between them. Germline V gives CDR1 SNHLY, CDR2 FYNNEI. This CDR3 has 14 amino acids. The chain couples TRBV2 to TRBJ1-1, with D perhaps matching TRBD1 (6 bases). Source material: peripheral blood. The receptor comes from a man aged 40-49 years with active or convalescent COVID-19. The CDR3 coding sequence is TGTGCCAGCACCGACAGGTGGCGGGACACTGAAGCTTTCTTT. It encodes CASTDRWRDTEAFF. Combining the CDR3 with reference TRBV2 and TRBJ1-1 gives the whole variable domain EPEVTQTPSHQVTQMGQEVILRCVPISNHLYFYWYRQILGQKVEFLVSFYNNEISEKSEIFDDQFSVERPDGSNFTLKIRSTKLEDSAMYFCASTDRWRDTEAFFGQGTRLTVV.